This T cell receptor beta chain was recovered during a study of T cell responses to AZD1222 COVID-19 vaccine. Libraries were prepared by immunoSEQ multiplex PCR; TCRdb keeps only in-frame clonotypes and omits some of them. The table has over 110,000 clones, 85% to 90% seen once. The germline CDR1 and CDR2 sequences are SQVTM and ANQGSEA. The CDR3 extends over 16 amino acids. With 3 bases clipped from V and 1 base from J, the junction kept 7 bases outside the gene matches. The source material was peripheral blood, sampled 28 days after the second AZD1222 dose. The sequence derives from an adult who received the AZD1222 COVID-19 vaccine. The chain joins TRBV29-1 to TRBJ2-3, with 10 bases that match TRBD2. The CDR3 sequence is CSVDLAGVIGTDTQYF. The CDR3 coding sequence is TGCAGCGTTGACCTAGCGGGAGTTATTGGCACAGATACGCAGTATTTT.